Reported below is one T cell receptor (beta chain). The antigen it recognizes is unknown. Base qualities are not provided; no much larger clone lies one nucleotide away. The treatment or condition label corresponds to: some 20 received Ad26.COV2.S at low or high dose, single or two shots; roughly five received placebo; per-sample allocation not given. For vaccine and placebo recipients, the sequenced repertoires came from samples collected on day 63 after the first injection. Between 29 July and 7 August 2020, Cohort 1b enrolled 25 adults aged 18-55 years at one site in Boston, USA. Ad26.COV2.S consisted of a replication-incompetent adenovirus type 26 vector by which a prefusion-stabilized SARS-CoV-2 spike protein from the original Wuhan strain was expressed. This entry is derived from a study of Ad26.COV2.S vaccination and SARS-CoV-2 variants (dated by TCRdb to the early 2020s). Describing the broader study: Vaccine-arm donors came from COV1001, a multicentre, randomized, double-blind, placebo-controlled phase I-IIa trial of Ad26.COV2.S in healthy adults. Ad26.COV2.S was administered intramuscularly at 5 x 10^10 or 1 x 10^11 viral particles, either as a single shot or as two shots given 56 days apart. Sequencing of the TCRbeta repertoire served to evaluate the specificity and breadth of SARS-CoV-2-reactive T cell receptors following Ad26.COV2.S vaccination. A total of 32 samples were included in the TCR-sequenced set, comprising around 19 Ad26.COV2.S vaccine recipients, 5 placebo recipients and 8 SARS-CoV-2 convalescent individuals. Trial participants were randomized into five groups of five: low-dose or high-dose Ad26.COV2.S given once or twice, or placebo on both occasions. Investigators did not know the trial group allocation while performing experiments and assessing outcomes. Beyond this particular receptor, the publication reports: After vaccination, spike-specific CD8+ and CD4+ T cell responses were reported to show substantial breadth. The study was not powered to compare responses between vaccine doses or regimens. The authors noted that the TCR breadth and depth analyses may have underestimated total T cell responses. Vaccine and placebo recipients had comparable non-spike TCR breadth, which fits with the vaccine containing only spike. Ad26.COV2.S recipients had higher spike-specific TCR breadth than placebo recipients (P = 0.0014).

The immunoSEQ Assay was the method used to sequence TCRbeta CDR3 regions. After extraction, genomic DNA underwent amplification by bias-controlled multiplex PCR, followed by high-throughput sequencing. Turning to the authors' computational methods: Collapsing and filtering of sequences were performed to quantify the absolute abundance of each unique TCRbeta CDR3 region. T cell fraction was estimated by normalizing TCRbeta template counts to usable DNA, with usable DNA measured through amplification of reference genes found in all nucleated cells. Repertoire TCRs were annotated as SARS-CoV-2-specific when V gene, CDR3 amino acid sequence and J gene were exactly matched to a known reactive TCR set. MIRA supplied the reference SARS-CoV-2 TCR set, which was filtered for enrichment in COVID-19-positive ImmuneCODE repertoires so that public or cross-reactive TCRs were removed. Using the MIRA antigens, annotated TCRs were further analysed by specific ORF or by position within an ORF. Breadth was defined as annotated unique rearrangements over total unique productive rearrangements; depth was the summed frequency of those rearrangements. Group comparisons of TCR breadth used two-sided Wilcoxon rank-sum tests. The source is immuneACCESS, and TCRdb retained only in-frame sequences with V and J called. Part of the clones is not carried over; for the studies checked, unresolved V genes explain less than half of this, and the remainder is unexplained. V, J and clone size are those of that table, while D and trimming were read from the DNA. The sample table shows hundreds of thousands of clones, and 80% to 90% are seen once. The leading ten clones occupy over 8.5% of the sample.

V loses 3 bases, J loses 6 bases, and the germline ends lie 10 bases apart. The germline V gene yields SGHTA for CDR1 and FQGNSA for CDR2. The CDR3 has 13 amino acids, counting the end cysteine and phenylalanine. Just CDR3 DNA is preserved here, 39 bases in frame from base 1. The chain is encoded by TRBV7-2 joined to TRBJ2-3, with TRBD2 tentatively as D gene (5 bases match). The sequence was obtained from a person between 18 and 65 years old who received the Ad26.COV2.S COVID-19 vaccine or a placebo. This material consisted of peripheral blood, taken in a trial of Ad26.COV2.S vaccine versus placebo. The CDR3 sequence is CASSFQWTDTQYF. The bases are TGTGCCAGCAGCTTTCAGTGGACTGATACGCAGTATTTT.